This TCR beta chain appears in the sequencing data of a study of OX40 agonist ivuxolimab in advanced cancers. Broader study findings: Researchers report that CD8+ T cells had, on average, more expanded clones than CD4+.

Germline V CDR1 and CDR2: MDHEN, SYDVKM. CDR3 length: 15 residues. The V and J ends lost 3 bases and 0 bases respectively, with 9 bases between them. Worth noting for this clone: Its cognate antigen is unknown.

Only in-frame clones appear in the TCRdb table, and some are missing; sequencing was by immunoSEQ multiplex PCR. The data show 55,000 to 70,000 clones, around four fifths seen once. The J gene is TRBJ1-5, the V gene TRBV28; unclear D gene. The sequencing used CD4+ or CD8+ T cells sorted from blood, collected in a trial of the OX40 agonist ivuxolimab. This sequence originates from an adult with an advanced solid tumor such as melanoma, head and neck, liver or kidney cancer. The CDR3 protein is CASSFRQNSNQPQHF. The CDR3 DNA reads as TGTGCCAGCAGTTTTAGGCAGAATAGCAATCAGCCCCAGCATTTT.